Sequencing of this T cell receptor (beta chain) was carried out in a study of shared clonotypes between healthy human individuals. On the study more broadly: Donors had three CD4 naive, three CD4 memory, two CD8 naive and one CD8 memory plate apiece.

General observations from the study: Naive subsets generally had larger estimated richness than memory subsets.

Adult Caucasians living in Nashville, Tennessee made up all of the donors. There are 16 residues in the CDR3. Germline V gives CDR1 LGHNA, CDR2 YNFKEQ. The V end was cut by 0 bases, the J end by 8 bases, with 16 bases between. Remarks on this clone: Antigen specificity is unknown.

Sequencing was performed with immunoSEQ multiplex PCR; in TCRdb, only in-frame clones are kept and a portion is missing. The table lists over a million clones, roughly 96% of them singletons, with approximately 1.1% in the top ten. The chain links TRBV4-2 to TRBJ1-4; maybe TRBD1 (6 bases). The TCR originated in a man aged 30 to 45 in good health. Input material: naive CD4+ T cells sorted from blood. Indicated subset: CD45RA+ positively selected. The CDR3 protein is CASSQDGPGASEKLFF. The CDR3 DNA reads as TGTGCCAGCAGCCAAGATGGACCAGGGGCTAGCGAAAAACTGTTTTTT.